One and the same sample provided the 30 T cell receptor beta chains below, sequenced in a study of vaccination effects on CD4 cells after COVID-19 (dated by TCRdb to between 2021 and 2024). The ViraFEST assay stimulated PBMC with viral peptide pools and then used TCR sequencing to identify antigen-specific CD4+ T cell clonotypes by expansion. After more than nine days of culture, CD4+ T cells were isolated with the EasySep CD4+ T cell isolation kit. Two doses of either the BNT162b2 or the mRNA-1273 mRNA SARS-CoV-2 vaccine were administered to participants. For these receptors, no antigen is known. Library preparation employed the immunoSEQ multiplex PCR assay. What TCRdb holds here is the immuneACCESS table cut down to in-frame rearrangements. Part of the clones is not present; checked against another copy, under half of the missing clones reflect an unresolved V gene, and the others are unexplained. This sample gives 80,000 to 95,000 clones in total; around four fifths of them show up just once. The top ten clonotypes cover around 1% of the sample.

Sequencing used CD4+ T cells from PBMCs cultured with HCoV-OC43 spike peptides, obtained after COVID-19 vaccination. Sample cell subset or site, as interpreted from the label and publication: HCoV-OC43 spike overlapping peptide pool stimulation. All receptors come from a human donor who received a COVID-19 vaccine.

This sequence joins TRBV5-4 and TRBJ1-2, with D hard to call. The V gene lost 4 bases and the J gene lost 1 base, with 8 bases spanning the gap. CDR1 and CDR2 from the germline V gene are SGHNT and YYREEE (reference sequence). The CDR3 loop spans 13 amino acids. DNA of the CDR3: TGTGCCAGCAGCCCCGACCTTAACTATGGCTACACCTTC. Residues: CASSPDLNYGYTF.

The chain has TRBV12-3 or TRBV12-4 and TRBJ1-2, with D perhaps matching TRBD1 (5 bases). There are 13 residues in the CDR3. V lost 3 bases and J 6 bases, leaving 11 bases between the germline ends. Here the CDR3 DNA reads TGTGCCAGCAGTTTTAGGGGCGCCAATGGCTACACCTTC. Protein sequence: CASSFRGANGYTF.

The chain employs TRBV7-2 and TRBJ2-5; 8 bases fit TRBD2. J gave up 1 base and V 2 bases, and 6 bases lay outside the gene matches. CDR1 is SGHTA, CDR2 FQGNSA, per germline. This CDR3 is 16 amino acids long. The CDR3 sequence: CASSLTPGGPQETQYF. CDR3 nucleotides: TGTGCCAGCAGCTTAACCCCGGGGGGGCCCCAAGAGACCCAGTACTTC. The entire variable domain, with the rest obtained from reference TRBV7-2 and TRBJ2-5, is as follows: GAGVSQSPSNKVTEKGKDVELRCDPISGHTALYWYRQSLGQGLEFLIYFQGNSAPDKSGLPSDRFSAERTGGSVSTLTIQRTQQEDSAVYLCASSLTPGGPQETQYFGPGTRLLVL.

Only a few counts were recorded for this clone. The chain combines TRBV2 with TRBJ1-5; 10 positions agree with TRBD1. The germline CDR1 and CDR2 sequences are SNHLY and FYNNEI. The ends lost 5 bases at V and 3 bases at J; junction bases unmatched: 4. The CDR3 runs 15 residues. Written as DNA, the CDR3 is TGTGCCAGCAGTCGGCGACAGGGGGCCAATCAGCCCCAGCATTTT. It encodes CASSRRQGANQPQHF.

This clone was picked up a small number of times. This chain uses TRBV7-2 with TRBJ1-5, with D perhaps matching TRBD1 (5 bases). The CDR3 spans 14 residues. Germline loops: CDR1 SGHTA, CDR2 FQGNSA. V was clipped by 3 bases and J by 4 bases, with 10 bases between them. The CDR3 protein is CASSFGTGNQPQHF. The CDR3 bases are TGTGCCAGCAGCTTCGGGACGGGGAATCAGCCCCAGCATTTT.

V usage is TRBV5-6 and J usage is TRBJ1-2; D remains ambiguous. Germline values: CDR1 SGHDT, CDR2 YYEEEE. The germline V and J ends were trimmed by 5 bases and 8 bases, with 19 bases remaining between them. This CDR3 comprises 14 residues. CDR3 loop: CASSPDLLLRGYTF. DNA of the CDR3: TGTGCCAGCAGTCCAGACCTCCTTCTGAGGGGCTACACCTTC.

The V call is TRBV5-1, the J call TRBJ1-4, with 7 bases fitting TRBD1. CDR3 length: 17 amino acids. V shed 0 bases and J 0 bases; nucleotides not matched to a gene: 5. Germline CDR1 is SGHRS and CDR2 is YFSETQ. Here the CDR3 reads CASSLGYGTATNEKLFF. CDR3 nucleotides: TGCGCCAGCAGCTTGGGGTACGGGACAGCAACTAATGAAAAACTGTTTTTT.

The chain is built from TRBV4-3 and TRBJ1-4, with D uncertain. There are 16 residues in the CDR3. Trimming pared 1 base from V and 2 bases from J, leaving 11 bases between. Germline V lookup: CDR1 LGHNA, CDR2 YSLEER. CDR3 residues: CASSQGITRTNEKLFF. The CDR3 DNA sequence: TGCGCCAGCAGCCAAGGGATAACACGGACTAATGAAAAACTGTTTTTT.

The genes are TRBV23-1 and TRBJ2-2, with a weak D call TRBD2 (7 bases). TRBV23-1 qualifies as an ORF whose function is uncertain. V lost 0 bases, J lost 0 bases, and 11 bases lay in between. There are 17 residues in the CDR3. The CDR3 protein is CASSQSRGAPNTGELFF. The CDR3 nucleotides are TGCGCCAGCAGTCAATCCCGGGGGGCCCCGAACACCGGGGAGCTGTTTTTT.

This clone was counted only a few times. The chain links TRBV7-3 to TRBJ2-2, with D possibly called TRBD1 or TRBD2 (5 bases each). Between the trimmed V and J ends, which lost 4 bases and 4 bases, there was a span of 7 bases. CDR1 is SGHTA, CDR2 FQGTGA, per germline. The CDR3 has 13 residues. The chain's CDR3 is CASSSGATGELFF. Here the CDR3 DNA reads TGTGCCAGCAGCTCCGGGGCCACCGGGGAGCTGTTTTTT.

V gene TRBV2 combines with J gene TRBJ2-2; D remains unclear. CDR3 length: 15 residues. Between the trimmed V and J ends, which lost 4 bases and 3 bases, there was a span of 12 bases. The germline gives CDR1 SNHLY, CDR2 FYNNEI. For the CDR3, the DNA is TGTGCCAGCAGTGCCCAAGGCCGGGACACCGGGGAGCTGTTTTTT. It is translated as CASSAQGRDTGELFF.

This rearrangement joins TRBV5-1 to TRBJ2-7; D is unresolved. The V and J ends lost 2 bases and 0 bases respectively, with 6 bases between them. The CDR3 runs to 13 residues. CDR1 SGHRS and CDR2 YFSETQ come from the germline V gene. CDR3 sequence reads: CASSLWSSYEQYV. For the CDR3, the DNA is TGCGCCAGCAGCTTATGGAGCTCCTACGAGCAGTACGTC.

This clone has only one observation. The chain combines TRBV2 with TRBJ2-7; no reliable D call. Trimming removed 1 base from V and 5 bases from J, with 6 bases in between. Germline V gene sequence: CDR1 SNHLY, CDR2 FYNNEI. This CDR3 is built from 12 residues. For the CDR3, the DNA is TGTGCCAGCAGTGAAGGTTTTGACGAGCAGTACGTC. As protein: CASSEGFDEQYV.

The chain is built from TRBV5-6 and TRBJ2-2; TRBD1 agrees at 9 bases. The CDR3 has 16 residues. V gave up 4 bases and J gave up 1 base; unmatched junction bases: 5. Germline V gene sequence: CDR1 SGHDT, CDR2 YYEEEE. In DNA form, the CDR3 reads TGTGCCAGCAGCACGCCGGGACAGGGGAACACCGGGGAGCTGTTTTTT. As protein: CASSTPGQGNTGELFF.

The rearrangement links TRBV7-2 to TRBJ1-1; 8 bases line up with TRBD1. CDR3 length: 15 amino acids. Germline-derived CDR1 and CDR2 are SGHTA and FQGNSA. The V and J ends lost 2 bases and 2 bases, in that order; junction bases with no gene match: 4. The CDR3 bases are TGTGCCAGCAGCTTACAGGGGGCGGCAAACACTGAAGCTTTCTTT. Translated, it gives CASSLQGAANTEAFF. Using reference TRBV7-2 and TRBJ1-1 for the parts outside the CDR3, the full variable domain is GAGVSQSPSNKVTEKGKDVELRCDPISGHTALYWYRQSLGQGLEFLIYFQGNSAPDKSGLPSDRFSAERTGGSVSTLTIQRTQQEDSAVYLCASSLQGAANTEAFFGQGTRLTVV.

The chain employs TRBV19 and TRBJ1-1; a possible D gene is TRBD1 (6 bases). Germline loops: CDR1 LNHDA, CDR2 SQIVND (reference sequence). This CDR3 is 13 amino acids long. V was trimmed by 4 bases and J by 4 bases, leaving 10 bases between them. CDR3 protein: CASSRTVITEAFF. The CDR3, as DNA: TGTGCCAGTAGTAGGACAGTGATCACTGAAGCTTTCTTT.

The chain has TRBV7-3 and TRBJ2-7, with D maybe TRBD2 (6 bases). The germline V and J ends were trimmed by 4 bases and 9 bases, with 7 bases remaining between them. The CDR3 is 10 amino acids. The germline CDR1 and CDR2 sequences are SGHTA and FQGTGA. CDR3 nucleotide sequence: TGTGCCAGCAGCTCGGAGGGGCAGTACGTC. Amino acid sequence: CASSSEGQYV.

The table lists this clone with a few counts. The V and J genes are TRBV19 and TRBJ1-5; D gene ambiguous. Germline V gives CDR1 LNHDA, CDR2 SQIVND (reference sequence). CDR3 size: 14 residues. Between the trimmed V and J ends, which lost 0 bases and 1 base, there was a span of 4 bases. The CDR3 DNA is TGTGCCAGTAGTATAGACAGGAGCAATCAGCCCCAGCATTTT. Encoded protein: CASSIDRSNQPQHF.

This clone was found once. The CDR3 bases are TGTGCCAGCAGCCAAGCAGGCAGGGGGCATAACATTCAGTACTTC. It yields the protein CASSQAGRGHNIQYF. The chain combines TRBV3-1 (or the pseudogene TRBV3-2) with TRBJ2-4; TRBD1 agrees at 8 bases. Germline values: CDR1 LGHDT, CDR2 YNNKEL (reference sequence). J lost 7 bases, V lost 1 base, and 6 bases had no gene match. The CDR3 sequence is 15 residues long.

The chain joins TRBV4-1 to TRBJ1-4; D may be TRBD1 (5 bases). CDR3 size: 15 residues. With 5 bases removed from V and 4 bases from J, the gap between germline ends came to 14 bases. The germline CDR1 and CDR2 sequences are MGHRA and YSYEKL. For the CDR3, the DNA is TGCGCCAGCAGCACCCCGTGGACACGTAATGAAAAACTGTTTTTT. Amino acids: CASSTPWTRNEKLFF.

The genes are TRBV7-3 and TRBJ1-4; D gene ambiguous. Germline V gene sequence: CDR1 SGHTA, CDR2 FQGTGA. The CDR3 contains 18 residues. The V and J ends lost 4 bases and 0 bases respectively, with 18 bases between them. This CDR3 reads CASSSTRNDPPTNEKLFF. CDR3 bases: TGTGCCAGCAGCTCAACCCGGAACGATCCCCCAACTAATGAAAAACTGTTTTTT.

This clone was seen a handful of times. V usage is TRBV5-1 and J usage is TRBJ1-5, with D maybe TRBD1 (6 bases). Germline-derived CDR1 and CDR2 are SGHRS and YFSETQ. The length of the CDR3 is 15 residues. Trimming shortened V by 0 bases and J by 5 bases, and 12 bases separated the two germline ends. The CDR3 sequence: CASSLEGTQHQPQHF. CDR3 bases: TGCGCCAGCAGCTTGGAGGGGACACAGCATCAGCCCCAGCATTTT.

The J gene is TRBJ2-7, the V gene TRBV6-1; TRBD1 might be the D (5 bases). Germline CDR1 is MNHNS and CDR2 is SASEGT. The V end lost 3 bases, the J end lost 2 bases, and 11 bases lay between the germline ends. The CDR3 loop spans 14 amino acids. The CDR3 reads CASSDTGLPYEQYV. Written as DNA, the CDR3 is TGTGCCAGCAGTGATACAGGTCTTCCCTACGAGCAGTACGTC.

In this sample, this clone turned up once. The rearrangement uses TRBV11-2 and TRBJ2-4, with TRBD2 as a possible D gene (6 bases). Trimming took off 6 bases at V and 7 bases at J, with 13 bases between the two ends. The germline gives CDR1 SGHAT, CDR2 FQNNGV. The CDR3 is 13 amino acids. CDR3 sequence: CASSPGDRNIQYF. CDR3 coding DNA: TGTGCCAGCAGTCCGGGGGATCGGAACATTCAGTACTTC.

V gene TRBV7-2 combines with J gene TRBJ2-2; TRBD2 might be the D (7 bases). V lost 5 bases and J lost 3, with 13 bases in between. The CDR3 runs to 15 residues. The germline V gene encodes CDR1 SGHTA and CDR2 FQGNSA. CDR3 sequence: CASSRGAGDTGELFF. The DNA of the CDR3 is TGTGCCAGCAGCCGGGGGGCCGGTGACACCGGGGAGCTGTTTTTT.

As for this clone: Different DNA sequences within this sample yield the same CDR3. The chain joins TRBV18 to TRBJ1-5, with a weak D call TRBD1 (5 bases). Germline V gene sequence: CDR1 KGHSH, CDR2 LQKENI. Trimming removed 3 bases from V and 6 bases from J, with 9 bases in between. CDR3 length: 13 amino acids. The CDR3 DNA reads TGTGCCAGCTCACCTCCGGGGGGTCAGCCCCAGCATTTT. It encodes CASSPPGGQPQHF.

V and J are TRBV7-2 and TRBJ1-3; TRBD1 might be the D (6 bases). This CDR3 region has 15 residues. Germline loops: CDR1 SGHTA, CDR2 FQGNSA. Trimming left V 5 bases short and J 0 bases short, with 11 bases between. For the CDR3, the DNA is TGTGCCAGCAGCCATGACAGGAGCTCTGGAAACACCATATATTTT. Its translation is CASSHDRSSGNTIYF.

The V gene is TRBV3-1 (or the pseudogene TRBV3-2), the J gene TRBJ2-3; no clear D. Germline lookup yields CDR1 LGHDT and CDR2 YNNKEL (reference sequence). The CDR3 totals 13 residues. V lost 2 bases and J 8 bases, leaving 11 bases between the germline ends. CDR3 region: CASSQPTVATQYF. The CDR3 coding sequence is TGTGCCAGCAGCCAACCGACCGTGGCTACGCAGTATTTT.

The chain couples TRBV5-1 to TRBJ1-2; D not certain. Looked up from germline, CDR1 is SGHRS and CDR2 is YFSETQ. V was clipped by 2 bases and J by 2 bases, with 7 bases between them. The CDR3 loop spans 13 amino acids. CDR3 sequence: CASSFQMNYGYTF. CDR3 coding DNA: TGCGCCAGCAGCTTTCAGATGAACTATGGCTACACCTTC.

In DNA, the CDR3 is TGTGCCAGCAGTTTCCAGGGGGCAGAGGAAAAACTGTTTTTT. Translating it yields CASSFQGAEEKLFF. The chain has TRBV6-5 and TRBJ1-4; 8 nucleotides align to TRBD1. CDR3 length: 14 amino acids. After removal of 4 bases from V and 8 bases from J, the junction contained 6 bases not matched to a gene. Per germline, CDR1 MNHEY and CDR2 SVGAGI.